This T cell receptor beta chain was documented in a study of Ad26.COV2.S vaccination and SARS-CoV-2 variants. Method: immunoSEQ multiplex PCR; TCRdb's copy keeps in-frame clones and lacks some. The sample has 350,000 to 400,000 clones, about 85% seen once. Points from the study as a whole: Vaccine recipients surpassed placebo recipients in spike-specific TCR breadth.

About this clone: Its target is not known.

CDR1 and CDR2 (germline): MNHNS, SASEGT. The CDR3 totals 17 residues. The J segment lost 0 bases and the V segment lost 4 bases, leaving 6 bases of the junction unmatched. As for treatment: about 20 received Ad26.COV2.S at low or high dose, single or two shots; about 5 received placebo; per-sample allocation not given. Sampling was done on day 63 after the first vaccine or placebo injection. This TCR was recovered from a person aged 18-65 years who received the Ad26.COV2.S COVID-19 vaccine or a placebo. This material consisted of peripheral blood, taken in a trial of Ad26.COV2.S vaccine versus placebo. The chain combines TRBV6-1 with TRBJ1-5; 10 nucleotides match TRBD1. DNA for the CDR3: TGTGCCAGCAGTGCGGGACAGGGGTCTTATAGCAATCAGCCCCAGCATTTT. It specifies CASSAGQGSYSNQPQHF.